The clone carrying this TCR beta chain has only one observation. The antigen remains undetermined. This specimen belongs to a study of Ad26.COV2.S vaccination and SARS-CoV-2 variants. Study findings and constraints: The analyses of TCR breadth and depth may have understated the size of total T cell responses. CD8+ and CD4+ T cells specific for spike reportedly responded with substantial breadth after vaccination. It was found that vaccine and placebo recipients had similar non-spike TCR breadth.

Here immunoSEQ multiplex PCR was the method, and the copy in TCRdb shows in-frame clones only, minus some. The data contain about 440,000 clones, 90% of them singletons. The treatment denotes: about 20 received Ad26.COV2.S at low or high dose, single or two shots; about 5 received placebo; per-sample allocation not given. Collection of the samples took place on day 63 after the first injection of vaccine or placebo. CDR1 is SGHRS, CDR2 YFSETQ, per germline. CDR3 length: 14 residues. Losses at the gene ends were 5 bases for V and 10 bases for J; bases not matched to a gene: 9. The source is a person between 18 and 65 years old who received the Ad26.COV2.S COVID-19 vaccine or a placebo. V is TRBV5-1 and J is TRBJ2-1; 10 bases fit TRBD1. This specimen was peripheral blood, taken in a trial of Ad26.COV2.S vaccine versus placebo. The CDR3 DNA follows: TGCGCCAGCAGTGCGACAGGGGGCTCAGGAGAGCAGTTCTTC. This codes for CASSATGGSGEQFF. Supplemented by reference TRBV5-1 and TRBJ2-1, the full variable domain reads KAGVTQTPRYLIKTRGQQVTLSCSPISGHRSVSWYQQTPGQGLQFLFEYFSETQRNKGNFPGRFSGRQFSNSRSEMNVSTLELGDSALYLCASSATGGSGEQFFGPGTRLTVL.